These T cell receptor beta chains were read from a single sample in a study of blood T cell repertoires in COVID-19. Data came from immunoSEQ multiplex PCR; TCRdb stores just in-frame clones and leaves some out. The sample lists 30,000 to 40,000 clones, roughly 87% occurring once. Input material: peripheral blood. These receptors originate from an elderly man with acute or convalescent COVID-19. Both conserved end residues are part of each CDR3. The D gene is left open where the match is weak. Size is stated for part of the rows, as once, few or many counts, or as a class when the clone is expanded.

TRBV19	NA	TRBJ2-7	NA	CAVGQAYEQYF	TGTGCCGTGGGGCAGGCCTACGAGCAGTACTTC
TRBV5-6	NA	TRBJ2-3	TRBD2	CASSPNGGGSTDTQYF	TGTGCCAGCAGCCCTAACGGGGGGGGTAGCACAGATACGCAGTATTTT
TRBV10-3	few	TRBJ2-1	TRBD2	CAISESSVLAGVYNEQFF	TGTGCCATCAGTGAGTCGAGTGTCCTAGCGGGGGTCTACAATGAGCAGTTCTTC
TRBV6-5	NA	TRBJ2-3	NA	CASQGGDTQYF	TGTGCCAGTCAGGGGGGAGATACGCAGTATTTT
TRBV18	NA	TRBJ2-2	TRBD1	CASSPGQGPDTGELFF	TGTGCCAGCTCACCGGGACAGGGGCCGGACACCGGGGAGCTGTTTTTT
TRBV23-1	NA	TRBJ2-3	TRBD2	CASSQSAAGYTDTQYF	TGCGCCAGCAGTCAATCAGCAGCGGGGTACACAGATACGCAGTATTTT
TRBV5-1	NA	TRBJ1-4	NA	CASSLQGAEKLFF	TGCGCCAGCAGTTTACAGGGAGCCGAAAAACTGTTTTTT
TRBV19	NA	TRBJ2-5	NA	CASSISRVVQETQYF	TGTGCCAGTAGTATTAGCAGGGTAGTCCAAGAGACCCAGTACTTC
TRBV3-1/TRBV3-2	NA	TRBJ1-4	TRBD1	CASSQGTGVHEKLFF	TGTGCCAGCAGCCAAGGGACAGGGGTACATGAAAAACTGTTTTTT
TRBV2	NA	TRBJ2-2	TRBD2	CASSDGPGGDTGELFF	TGTGCCAGCAGTGATGGTCCGGGGGGAGACACCGGGGAGCTGTTTTTT
TRBV19	NA	TRBJ2-1	TRBD1	CATRTGSSYNEQFF	TGTGCCACCCGGACAGGGAGCTCCTACAATGAGCAGTTCTTC
TRBV6-5	NA	TRBJ1-5	NA	CASSLQGNQPQHF	TGTGCCAGCAGTCTTCAGGGCAATCAGCCCCAGCATTTT
TRBV18	NA	TRBJ1-1	TRBD1	CASSMGQSYTEAFF	TGTGCCAGCTCCATGGGACAGAGCTACACTGAAGCTTTCTTT
TRBV2	NA	TRBJ1-5	NA	CASSPLGRGANQPQHF	TGTGCCAGCAGTCCCCTGGGAAGGGGCGCGAATCAGCCCCAGCATTTT
TRBV6-4	NA	TRBJ2-7	NA	CASSEGRLYEQYF	TGTGCCAGCAGTGAAGGGAGACTATACGAGCAGTACTTC
TRBV10-3	NA	TRBJ1-1	TRBD1	CAISDRANTEAFF	TGTGCCATCAGCGACAGGGCGAACACTGAAGCTTTCTTT
TRBV25-1	NA	TRBJ1-2	NA	CASSVSSPGNYGYTF	TGTGCCAGCAGTGTCTCCTCCCCAGGGAACTATGGCTACACCTTC
TRBV27	NA	TRBJ2-2	TRBD2	CASSLPSGGGNTGELFF	TGTGCCAGCAGTTTACCTAGCGGGGGGGGAAACACCGGGGAGCTGTTTTTT
TRBV5-1	NA	TRBJ2-3	NA	CASTTGFPTDTQYF	TGCGCCAGCACCACAGGGTTTCCCACAGATACGCAGTATTTT
TRBV5-1	NA	TRBJ2-7	TRBD2	CASSPLGASSGGAPSEQYF	TGCGCCAGCAGTCCGTTGGGGGCCTCTAGCGGGGGTGCTCCTAGCGAGCAGTACTTC
TRBV27	NA	TRBJ1-1	TRBD1	CASSPIRGSMNTEAFF	TGTGCCAGCAGTCCCATCAGGGGGAGCATGAACACTGAAGCTTTCTTT
TRBV10-3	NA	TRBJ2-3	NA	CAIRAGLSTDTQYF	TGTGCCATCAGGGCAGGCCTTAGCACAGATACGCAGTATTTT